These T cell receptor beta chains were read from a single sample in a study of blood T cell repertoires in COVID-19. Sequencing used immunoSEQ multiplex PCR; TCRdb keeps in-frame clones, though not all of them. The sample has around 430,000 clones; around nine tenths are singletons. Sequenced sample: PBMCs or T cells enriched from blood (not recorded which). The receptors derive from a woman in her 50s who had recovered from COVID-19. CDR3s leave out the opening cysteine and the closing phenylalanine or tryptophan. D genes are given only for firm matches.

d_gene	len	v_gene	j_gene	CDR3aa
TRBD1	13	TRBV5-8	TRBJ1-1	ASSFTTGVLFSAF
TRBD1	13	TRBV6-5	TRBJ2-2	ASSSSGQAAGELF
.	12	TRBV6-5	TRBJ1-1	ASTNSGGGTEAF
.	11	TRBV5-8	TRBJ1-6	ASSLTAASPLH
TRBD2	13	TRBV5-5	TRBJ2-1	ASSLGRGGRNEQF
.	13	TRBV6-1	TRBJ1-6	ASSEMGTGSSPLH
.	15	TRBV5-1	TRBJ2-7	ASSPPPGGAPSNEQY
TRBD1	13	TRBV5-1	TRBJ1-4	ASSLYGTGDEKLF
TRBD1	13	TRBV3-1/TRBV3-2	TRBJ2-1	ASSHPGTGSNEQF
TRBD2	14	TRBV5-1	TRBJ2-2	ASSLDRRGGTGELF
.	12	TRBV25-1	TRBJ1-2	ASTPSGGPPGYT
.	9	TRBV2	TRBJ1-1	ASTDGVEAF
TRBD2	17	TRBV9	TRBJ2-2	ASSPPPGLAVSNTGELF
.	11	TRBV10-3	TRBJ1-2	AISESGALGYT
.	13	TRBV3-1/TRBV3-2	TRBJ1-3	ASSPGGMSGNTIY
.	12	TRBV19	TRBJ1-1	ASSIMGRRTEAF
.	12	TRBV27	TRBJ2-1	ASSFGSSYNEQF
.	11	TRBV30	TRBJ2-1	AWRNRAYNEQF
.	13	TRBV28	TRBJ1-1	ASKRGLEMNTEAF
TRBD1	10	TRBV10-3	TRBJ1-2	AISGDREGYT
TRBD1	15	TRBV5-1	TRBJ2-1	ASSFRGQGRGLLEQF
.	14	TRBV2	TRBJ1-1	ASSGYRVALVTEAF
.	13	TRBV6-1	TRBJ2-6	ASSESGSGANVLT
TRBD1	15	TRBV9	TRBJ1-2	ASSAGSNRGGKYGYT
TRBD2	9	TRBV7-8	TRBJ2-5	ASSPGGSQY
.	12	TRBV7-9	TRBJ1-3	ASSLSNRENTIY
TRBD1	14	TRBV28	TRBJ1-5	ASSLRRGDGALPQH
.	13	TRBV2	TRBJ2-2	ASSEVGTNAGELF
TRBD1	12	TRBV7-9	TRBJ1-2	ASSPQGASYGYT
.	12	TRBV10-2	TRBJ2-7	ASSSIDRTYEQY
.	12	TRBV7-9	TRBJ1-1	ASSLGQSGTEAF
.	16	TRBV5-5	TRBJ2-3	ASSRPESTSRVTDTQY
.	12	TRBV6-5	TRBJ2-7	ASKRGPSSYEQY
TRBD1	14	TRBV6-1	TRBJ1-2	ASSEIRDRSNYGYT
TRBD1	12	TRBV6-5	TRBJ1-5	ASNPGQTDQPQH
.	12	TRBV2	TRBJ1-2	ASSEGSQGYGYT
.	12	TRBV4-2	TRBJ2-2	ASSQEEGAGELF
TRBD1	14	TRBV7-9	TRBJ2-2	ASSRQGALSTGELF
.	11	TRBV10-3	TRBJ2-2	AISDRNTGELF
TRBD1	13	TRBV2	TRBJ1-3	ASSRTGVTGNTIY
.	12	TRBV6-5	TRBJ1-1	ASSYDSSDTEAF
.	14	TRBV19	TRBJ1-2	ASTTIRQAETYGYT
.	12	TRBV5-4	TRBJ2-2	AGAWGRNTGELF
.	9	TRBV18	TRBJ2-1	ASSPGNEQF
.	12	TRBV5-1	TRBJ2-1	ASNPGVGFDEQF
.	11	TRBV7-9	TRBJ1-1	ASSDREKEKAF
.	11	TRBV15	TRBJ1-2	ATSPLISSYYT
TRBD1	13	TRBV4-2	TRBJ1-1	ASHSPGTGATEAF
.	12	TRBV5-1	TRBJ1-4	ASSLAPGNEKLF
TRBD1	17	TRBV5-6	TRBJ1-6	ASSLAGTGEWSYNSPLH